The rows below give T cell receptor beta chains drawn from one sample of a study of blood T cell repertoires in COVID-19. Method: immunoSEQ multiplex PCR; TCRdb's copy keeps in-frame clones and lacks some. This sample has more than 150,000 clones, with approximately 80% found just once. The specimen was peripheral blood. These receptors all stem from a woman between 45 and 65 years old with acute or convalescent COVID-19. Each CDR3 is given with its conserved first and last residue. Fields, in order: V gene, D gene, clone size, J gene, CDR3 length, CDR3 protein, CDR3 DNA. The D gene is left open where the match is weak. Expanded clones are given a class, and other clones once, few, many or no size at all.

v_call: TRBV18
d_call: -
clone_size: -
j_call: TRBJ2-3
cdr3_length: 13
cdr3_aa: CASSPLSTDTQYF
cdr3_nt: TGTGCCAGCTCACCCCTAAGCACAGATACGCAGTATTTT

v_call: TRBV4-3
d_call: -
clone_size: -
j_call: TRBJ1-1
cdr3_length: 15
cdr3_aa: CASSQDFGGETEAFF
cdr3_nt: TGCGCCAGCAGCCAAGATTTCGGGGGAGAGACTGAAGCTTTCTTT

v_call: TRBV29-1
d_call: -
clone_size: -
j_call: TRBJ1-5
cdr3_length: 14
cdr3_aa: CSVEEGGVNQPQHF
cdr3_nt: TGCAGCGTTGAAGAGGGGGGAGTCAATCAGCCCCAGCATTTT

v_call: TRBV7-9
d_call: TRBD1
clone_size: -
j_call: TRBJ1-2
cdr3_length: 12
cdr3_aa: CASSDQGASYTF
cdr3_nt: TGTGCCAGCAGCGATCAGGGGGCAAGCTACACCTTC

v_call: TRBV6-1
d_call: -
clone_size: -
j_call: TRBJ1-2
cdr3_length: 14
cdr3_aa: CASSDRTVNYGYTF
cdr3_nt: TGTGCCAGCAGTGATAGGACAGTCAACTATGGCTACACCTTC

v_call: TRBV28
d_call: TRBD1
clone_size: -
j_call: TRBJ2-5
cdr3_length: 14
cdr3_aa: CASRKTGNWETQYF
cdr3_nt: TGTGCCAGCAGAAAGACAGGGAATTGGGAGACCCAGTACTTC

v_call: TRBV9
d_call: TRBD2
clone_size: -
j_call: TRBJ2-1
cdr3_length: 15
cdr3_aa: CASSPAGGHYNEQFF
cdr3_nt: TGTGCCAGCAGCCCAGCGGGGGGGCACTACAATGAGCAGTTCTTC

v_call: TRBV7-3
d_call: -
clone_size: -
j_call: TRBJ2-1
cdr3_length: 14
cdr3_aa: CASSLLEPTNEQFF
cdr3_nt: TGTGCCAGCAGCTTACTAGAGCCCACCAATGAGCAGTTCTTC

v_call: TRBV7-2
d_call: TRBD1
clone_size: -
j_call: TRBJ2-7
cdr3_length: 14
cdr3_aa: CASSLDRGTYEQYF
cdr3_nt: TGTGCCAGCAGCTTAGACAGGGGTACCTACGAGCAGTACTTC

v_call: TRBV9
d_call: -
clone_size: -
j_call: TRBJ1-3
cdr3_length: 15
cdr3_aa: CASSEGVGPGNTIYF
cdr3_nt: TGTGCCAGCAGCGAGGGGGTAGGGCCTGGAAACACCATATATTTT

v_call: TRBV6-5
d_call: -
clone_size: -
j_call: TRBJ1-3
cdr3_length: 13
cdr3_aa: CASSSDTGNTIYF
cdr3_nt: TGTGCCAGCAGTTCGGACACTGGAAACACCATATATTTT

v_call: TRBV13
d_call: TRBD1
clone_size: -
j_call: TRBJ1-3
cdr3_length: 17
cdr3_aa: CASSLGTGPISGNTIYF
cdr3_nt: TGTGCCAGCAGCTTAGGGACAGGGCCCATCTCTGGAAACACCATATATTTT

v_call: TRBV3-1/TRBV3-2
d_call: -
clone_size: -
j_call: TRBJ2-1
cdr3_length: 15
cdr3_aa: CASSLLSSSNNEQFF
cdr3_nt: TGTGCCAGCAGCCTCCTGTCCTCGTCTAACAATGAGCAGTTCTTC

v_call: TRBV6-2/TRBV6-3
d_call: TRBD2
clone_size: few
j_call: TRBJ2-3
cdr3_length: 15
cdr3_aa: CASSYGGGAIDTQYF
cdr3_nt: TGTGCCAGCAGTTACGGCGGGGGGGCCATCGATACGCAGTATTTT

v_call: TRBV30
d_call: -
clone_size: -
j_call: TRBJ2-3
cdr3_length: 14
cdr3_aa: CAWMVFGGTDTQYF
cdr3_nt: TGTGCCTGGATGGTGTTCGGGGGCACAGATACGCAGTATTTT

v_call: TRBV19
d_call: -
clone_size: -
j_call: TRBJ1-1
cdr3_length: 11
cdr3_aa: CASSGYTEAFF
cdr3_nt: TGTGCCAGTAGCGGGTACACTGAAGCTTTCTTT

v_call: TRBV9
d_call: -
clone_size: -
j_call: TRBJ1-1
cdr3_length: 13
cdr3_aa: CASSVEVGAEAFF
cdr3_nt: TGTGCCAGCAGCGTAGAAGTAGGGGCTGAAGCTTTCTTT

v_call: TRBV6-2/TRBV6-3
d_call: -
clone_size: few
j_call: TRBJ2-1
cdr3_length: 17
cdr3_aa: CASSRQASTGSRNEQFF
cdr3_nt: TGTGCCAGCAGCCGCCAAGCATCGACAGGTTCCCGGAATGAGCAGTTCTTC

v_call: TRBV25-1
d_call: -
clone_size: -
j_call: TRBJ1-3
cdr3_length: 14
cdr3_aa: CASSDAGTGNTIYF
cdr3_nt: TGTGCCAGCAGTGACGCGGGGACTGGAAACACCATATATTTT

v_call: TRBV5-1
d_call: -
clone_size: -
j_call: TRBJ2-5
cdr3_length: 15
cdr3_aa: CASTLVGGRGETQYF
cdr3_nt: TGCGCCAGCACCCTCGTCGGGGGACGTGGGGAGACCCAGTACTTC

v_call: TRBV28
d_call: -
clone_size: -
j_call: TRBJ1-6
cdr3_length: 15
cdr3_aa: CASRQGRLRNSPLHF
cdr3_nt: TGTGCCAGCAGACAGGGTCGGCTAAGGAATTCACCCCTCCACTTT

v_call: TRBV28
d_call: TRBD1
clone_size: -
j_call: TRBJ1-1
cdr3_length: 16
cdr3_aa: CASSIRGRPPNTEAFF
cdr3_nt: TGTGCCAGCAGTATCAGGGGGCGCCCCCCGAACACTGAAGCTTTCTTT

v_call: TRBV11-2
d_call: -
clone_size: -
j_call: TRBJ2-6
cdr3_length: 17
cdr3_aa: CASSLDYGARGANVLTF
cdr3_nt: TGTGCCAGCAGCTTAGACTACGGAGCGAGGGGGGCCAACGTCCTGACTTTC

v_call: TRBV19
d_call: TRBD1
clone_size: once
j_call: TRBJ2-4
cdr3_length: 15
cdr3_aa: CASSGTGVRENIQYF
cdr3_nt: TGTGCCAGTAGTGGCACAGGGGTTAGGGAAAACATTCAGTACTTC

v_call: TRBV9
d_call: -
clone_size: -
j_call: TRBJ1-3
cdr3_length: 14
cdr3_aa: CASSPQGSGNTIYF
cdr3_nt: TGTGCCAGCAGCCCACAGGGCTCTGGAAACACCATATATTTT

v_call: TRBV11-2
d_call: TRBD1
clone_size: -
j_call: TRBJ2-7
cdr3_length: 15
cdr3_aa: CASSTTQGIGYEQYF
cdr3_nt: TGTGCCAGCAGCACAACACAGGGGATTGGATACGAGCAGTACTTC

v_call: TRBV20-1
d_call: -
clone_size: -
j_call: TRBJ1-2
cdr3_length: 13
cdr3_aa: CSASPGTGGGYTF
cdr3_nt: TGCAGTGCTAGTCCCGGGACCGGAGGGGGCTACACCTTC

v_call: TRBV7-2
d_call: TRBD2
clone_size: -
j_call: TRBJ2-1
cdr3_length: 15
cdr3_aa: CASKPAGGSYNEQFF
cdr3_nt: TGTGCCAGCAAGCCAGCGGGAGGGTCCTACAATGAGCAGTTCTTC

v_call: TRBV7-9
d_call: TRBD1
clone_size: -
j_call: TRBJ2-7
cdr3_length: 11
cdr3_aa: CASSLDREQYF
cdr3_nt: TGTGCCAGCAGCTTGGACAGGGAGCAGTACTTC

v_call: TRBV7-2
d_call: TRBD2
clone_size: -
j_call: TRBJ2-7
cdr3_length: 17
cdr3_aa: CASSPNRASGSFHEQYF
cdr3_nt: TGTGCCAGCAGCCCCAATAGGGCTAGCGGGAGTTTCCACGAGCAGTACTTC